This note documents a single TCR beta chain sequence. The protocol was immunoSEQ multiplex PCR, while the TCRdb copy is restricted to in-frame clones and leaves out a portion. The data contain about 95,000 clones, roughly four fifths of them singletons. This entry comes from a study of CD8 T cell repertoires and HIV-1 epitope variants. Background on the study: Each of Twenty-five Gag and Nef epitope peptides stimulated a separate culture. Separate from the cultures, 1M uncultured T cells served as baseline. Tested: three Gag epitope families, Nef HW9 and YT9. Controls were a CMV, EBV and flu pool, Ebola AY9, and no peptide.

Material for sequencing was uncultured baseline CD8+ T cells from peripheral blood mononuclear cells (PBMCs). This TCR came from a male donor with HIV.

CDR3 in amino acids: CASRLTGSTDTQYF. As DNA, the CDR3 is TGTGCCAGTAGACTTACAGGGAGCACAGATACGCAGTATTTT. The rearrangement links TRBV19 to TRBJ2-3; possibly TRBD1 for D (6 bases). The CDR3 totals 14 residues. The germline CDR1 and CDR2 sequences are LNHDA and SQIVND (reference sequence). V was cut by 6 bases and J by 0 bases, with 10 bases left in between.